The 31 T cell receptor beta chains below come from one sample, sequenced in a study of T cell changes during pregnancy in multiple sclerosis. Using immunoSEQ multiplex PCR, the repertoire was profiled, and TCRdb retains in-frame clones only, with some absent. The data hold approximately 65,000 clones, with 96% observed a single time. The specimen was CD8+ T cells from peripheral blood mononuclear cells, collected after pregnancy. The receptor source for this set is a female donor with multiple sclerosis, enrolled in a pregnancy study.

The genes are TRBV28 and TRBJ1-2; 8 bases line up with TRBD1. Germline V gene data show CDR1 as MDHEN and CDR2 as SYDVKM. The CDR3 is 14 amino acids. V lost 1 base to trimming and J lost 6 bases; unmatched junction nucleotides: 4. The CDR3 here is CASSLFEGQDGYTF. In nucleotides, the CDR3 is TGTGCCAGCAGTTTATTTGAGGGACAGGATGGCTACACCTTC.

The genes are TRBV18 and TRBJ1-3; weak D call: TRBD1 (6 bases). The CDR3 length is 16 residues. Trimming left V 3 bases short and J 2 bases short, with 14 bases between. Germline CDR1 and CDR2: KGHSH and LQKENI. Written as DNA, the CDR3 is TGTGCCAGCTCACCTTCTCAACAGGGAGCTGGAAACACCATATATTTT. Translation: CASSPSQQGAGNTIYF.

CDR3 nucleotides: TGTGCCAGCAGCTTCCCCGGGACAGGGGGCGAGGAGACCCAGTACTTC. Residues: CASSFPGTGGEETQYF. This rearrangement joins TRBV7-9 to TRBJ2-5; the match to TRBD1 covers 12 bases. J was trimmed by 5 bases and V by 3 bases; bases with no gene match: 7. The CDR3 is made up of 16 amino acids. The V gene's germline CDR1 is SEHNR and CDR2 FQNEAQ (reference sequence).

This chain links TRBV7-9 with TRBJ2-5, with unresolved D. The V gene lost 5 bases and the J gene lost 5 bases, with 12 bases spanning the gap. The germline gives CDR1 SEHNR, CDR2 FQNEAQ (reference sequence). This CDR3 has 13 residues. The CDR3 loop is CASSAVEWETQYF. The CDR3 nucleotides read TGTGCCAGCAGCGCCGTGGAGTGGGAGACCCAGTACTTC.

This chain joins TRBV4-2 and TRBJ2-7; the D gene is possibly TRBD2 (6 bases). CDR1 and CDR2 (germline): LGHNA, YNFKEQ. V was pared by 1 base and J by 3 bases, with 10 bases between. CDR3 length: 14 residues. CDR3 DNA: TGTGCCAGCAGCCAAGGACTAGGGAACTACGAGCAGTACTTC. Amino acids: CASSQGLGNYEQYF.

The rearrangement links TRBV4-1 to TRBJ2-1; TRBD2 agrees at 10 bases. CDR1 is MGHRA, CDR2 YSYEKL, per germline. V lost 6 bases and J lost 7; bases outside the gene matches: 9. The CDR3 sequence is 15 residues long. CDR3 bases: TGCGCCAGCAGTTACGGACTAGCGGCTAGGAATGAGCAGTTCTTC. Protein product: CASSYGLAARNEQFF.

This rearrangement joins TRBV4-1 to TRBJ2-1, with D maybe TRBD2 (5 bases). The germline gives CDR1 MGHRA, CDR2 YSYEKL. V was cut by 0 bases and J by 6 bases, with 12 bases left in between. The CDR3 has 15 amino acids. The CDR3 DNA is TGCGCCAGCAGCCAAGAAGCGGAGACATTCAATGAGCAGTTCTTC. Protein: CASSQEAETFNEQFF.

This rearrangement joins TRBV19 to TRBJ1-5; D gene unclear. The germline V and J ends were trimmed by 4 bases and 3 bases, with 4 bases remaining between them. This CDR3 is 12 amino acids long. Germline values: CDR1 LNHDA, CDR2 SQIVND (reference sequence). The CDR3 DNA is TGTGCCAGTAGTACCTACAATCAGCCCCAGCATTTT. It codes for CASSTYNQPQHF.

CDR3 loop: CASSFFADGNQPQHF. The CDR3 DNA reads TGTGCCAGCAGCTTTTTTGCGGATGGCAATCAGCCCCAGCATTTT. The V gene is TRBV5-5, the J gene TRBJ1-5; D unresolved. This CDR3 is 15 amino acids long. Germline V gene data show CDR1 as SGHKS and CDR2 as YYEKEE (reference sequence). The germline V and J ends were trimmed by 2 bases and 2 bases, with 11 bases remaining between them. Full variable domain (rest looked up from reference TRBV5-5 and TRBJ1-5): DAGVTQSPTHLIKTRGQQVTLRCSPISGHKSVSWYQQVLGQGPQFIFQYYEKEERGRGNFPDRFSARQFPNYSSELNVNALLLGDSALYLCASSFFADGNQPQHFGDGTRLSIL.

This chain connects TRBV19 to TRBJ1-5; the D gene is possibly TRBD1 (6 bases). The CDR3 covers 15 residues. The germline CDR1 and CDR2 sequences are LNHDA and SQIVND (reference sequence). Trimming stripped 3 bases from V and 5 bases from J, with 14 bases between. The CDR3 loop is CASSIAARGDQPQHF. The CDR3 DNA is TGTGCCAGTAGTATTGCGGCCAGGGGCGATCAGCCCCAGCATTTT. Based on the CDR3 plus reference TRBV19 and TRBJ1-5, the full variable domain is DGGITQSPKYLFRKEGQNVTLSCEQNLNHDAMYWYRQDPGQGLRLIYYSQIVNDFQKGDIAEGYSVSREKKESFPLTVTSAQKNPTAFYLCASSIAARGDQPQHFGDGTRLSIL.

The chain carries TRBV2 and TRBJ2-7, with a possible D match to TRBD1 (6 bases). Germline assignment: CDR1 SNHLY and CDR2 FYNNEI. This CDR3 has 14 amino acids. V lost 1 base and J lost 2, with 9 bases in between. In DNA form, the CDR3 reads TGTGCCAGCAGTGAAGGGGCAGGGGCCTACGAGCAGTACTTC. It is translated as CASSEGAGAYEQYF.

V is TRBV27 and J is TRBJ2-2, with D maybe TRBD2 (6 bases). Per germline, CDR1 MNHEY and CDR2 SMNVEV (reference sequence). V lost 2 bases and J lost 7, with 17 bases in between. This CDR3 is built from 16 residues. The CDR3 is CASSLILGLNFGELFF. The CDR3 DNA sequence: TGTGCCAGCAGTTTAATCTTAGGACTAAATTTCGGGGAGCTGTTTTTT.

CDR3 loop: CASSYVAGRDEKLFF. CDR3 nucleotides: TGTGCCAGCAGTTACGTGGCAGGGAGGGATGAAAAACTGTTTTTT. V is TRBV6-5 and J is TRBJ1-4, with a weak D call TRBD1 (5 bases). CDR1 MNHEY and CDR2 SVGAGI come from the germline V gene. CDR3 size: 15 residues. Trimming took 2 bases from V and 6 from J, leaving 13 bases between them.

This chain uses TRBV27 with TRBJ2-2; D may be TRBD2 (6 bases). The germline gives CDR1 MNHEY, CDR2 SMNVEV (reference sequence). V lost 4 bases and J lost 5, with 14 bases in between. This CDR3 comprises 15 residues. This chain's CDR3 is CASSSSGFGTGELFF. The CDR3 nucleotides are TGTGCCAGCAGTTCAAGCGGGTTCGGGACCGGGGAGCTGTTTTTT.

This CDR3 is CASSLDRAAYNEQFF. CDR3 coding DNA: TGTGCCAGCAGTTTAGACAGGGCAGCCTACAATGAGCAGTTCTTC. The V gene is TRBV28, the J gene TRBJ2-1; 7 nucleotides line up with TRBD1. Germline loops: CDR1 MDHEN, CDR2 SYDVKM. With 2 bases clipped from V and 2 bases from J, the junction kept 3 bases outside the gene matches. The CDR3 is 15 residues long.

The chain has TRBV9 and TRBJ1-1; a weak D match, TRBD1 (5 bases). Per the germline V gene, CDR1 is SGDLS and CDR2 is YYNGEE. The CDR3 is made up of 14 amino acids. V gave up 2 bases and J gave up 5 bases, with 13 bases separating them. DNA for the CDR3: TGTGCCAGCAGCGTGGAGGGGCTGGGGACTGAAGCTTTCTTT. Translating it yields CASSVEGLGTEAFF.

This chain joins TRBV5-6 and TRBJ2-3, with D perhaps TRBD1 (6 bases). CDR1 SGHDT and CDR2 YYEEEE come from the germline V gene. This CDR3 spans 13 amino acids. Trimming left V 4 bases short and J 1 base short, with 7 bases between. CDR3 loop: CASSKGGTDTQYF. The DNA for the CDR3 is TGTGCCAGCAGCAAGGGGGGCACAGATACGCAGTATTTT. The full variable domain, rest sourced from reference TRBV5-6 and TRBJ2-3, is DAGVTQSPTHLIKTRGQQVTLRCSPKSGHDTVSWYQQALGQGPQFIFQYYEEEERQRGNFPDRFSGHQFPNYSSELNVNALLLGDSALYLCASSKGGTDTQYFGPGTRLTVL.

There are a few counts of this clone. The V call is TRBV29-1, the J call TRBJ1-1; 7 bases are a match to TRBD1. The CDR3 is 14 residues long. Germline V gene lookup returns CDR1 SQVTM and CDR2 ANQGSEA. The V segment lost 7 bases and the J segment 0 bases; nucleotides outside the gene matches: 8. The CDR3: CSGALGQLNTEAFF. CDR3 DNA sequence: TGCAGCGGTGCCCTGGGACAGTTGAACACTGAAGCTTTCTTT. Combining the CDR3 with reference TRBV29-1 and TRBJ1-1 gives the whole variable domain SAVISQKPSRDICQRGTSLTIQCQVDSQVTMMFWYRQQPGQSLTLIATANQGSEATYESGFVIDKFPISRPNLTFSTLTVSNMSPEDSSIYLCSGALGQLNTEAFFGQGTRLTVV.

The chain has TRBV14 and TRBJ2-5; D is perhaps TRBD1 (5 bases). The DNA matches TRBJ2-7 better at its end, which makes the J call doubtful. Per germline, CDR1 SGHDN and CDR2 FVKESK. This CDR3 contains 14 residues. CDR3 coding DNA: TGTGCCAGCAGCCAAGTCGACAGTTCAGCCGAGCAGTACTTC. It translates to CASSQVDSSAEQYF.

V gene TRBV7-3 combines with J gene TRBJ1-1; D is ambiguous. The CDR3 consists of 13 residues. Looked up from germline, CDR1 is SGHTA and CDR2 is FQGTGA. The V end lost 5 bases, the J end lost 0 bases, and 7 bases lay between the germline ends. The CDR3 DNA reads TGTGCCAGCAGCGAATCTATGAACACTGAAGCTTTCTTT. Its protein product is CASSESMNTEAFF.

The CDR3, as DNA: TGTGCCAGCAGTTTTAGCGTGGGCAATCAGCCCCAGCATTTT. It codes for CASSFSVGNQPQHF. The chain has TRBV2 and TRBJ1-5; D is unclear. Trimming removed 5 bases at V and 2 bases at J, with 10 bases between. This CDR3 is built from 14 residues. Germline loops: CDR1 SNHLY, CDR2 FYNNEI.

The chain links TRBV18 to TRBJ2-1, with D tentatively TRBD2 (6 bases). The germline V and J ends were trimmed by 1 base and 3 bases, with 7 bases remaining between them. In germline, CDR1 is KGHSH, CDR2 LQKENI. The CDR3 is 14 residues long. The CDR3 bases are TGTGCCAGCTCACCACGGGACTTCTACAATGAGCAGTTCTTC. Amino acids: CASSPRDFYNEQFF.

The gene calls are TRBV7-6 and TRBJ2-7; the match to TRBD1 covers 8 bases. The CDR3 has 13 residues. Germline CDR1 reads SGHVS; CDR2 reads FNYEAQ. With V trimmed by 4 bases and J by 6 bases, 5 bases remained unmatched. The CDR3 DNA sequence: TGTGCCAGCAGCTGGTCACAGGGGGTCGAGCAGTACTTC. It yields the protein CASSWSQGVEQYF.

The chain carries TRBV7-2 and TRBJ2-2; 9 positions match TRBD2. V was pared by 5 bases and J by 4 bases, with 11 bases of the junction left unmatched. Germline lookup yields CDR1 SGHTA and CDR2 FQGNSA. The CDR3 covers 17 residues. The CDR3 coding sequence is TGTGCCAGCAGCCCTAAGACTAGCGGAGCCACCACCGGGGAGCTGTTTTTT. Translating it yields CASSPKTSGATTGELFF.

This clone showed up just once. The chain joins TRBV9 to TRBJ1-1; TRBD1 might be the D (5 bases). V was shortened by 4 bases and J by 5 bases, with 12 bases between the two germline ends. This CDR3 contains 13 residues. Germline lookup yields CDR1 SGDLS and CDR2 YYNGEE. CDR3 coding DNA: TGTGCCAGCAGCCACACGGGGGAGACTGAAGCTTTCTTT. Its protein is CASSHTGETEAFF.

This sequence joins TRBV7-9 and TRBJ2-1; TRBD2 agrees at 7 bases. The junction had 0 bases not matched to a gene; V was cut back by 1 base and J by 0 bases. This CDR3 comprises 15 residues. The germline V gene encodes CDR1 SEHNR and CDR2 FQNEAQ (reference sequence). This chain's CDR3 is CASSLGTSSYNEQFF. CDR3 sequence (DNA): TGTGCCAGCAGCTTAGGGACTAGCTCCTACAATGAGCAGTTCTTC.

This rearrangement joins TRBV27 to TRBJ2-7, with 10 bases matching TRBD2. The CDR3 runs to 11 residues. CDR1 is MNHEY and CDR2 is SMNVEV in the germline V gene (reference sequence). Germline trimming cut 7 bases from V and 6 bases from J; bases unmatched to any gene: 0. The CDR3, as DNA: TGTGCCAGCACTAGCGGGAGCGAGCAGTACTTC. Its protein product is CASTSGSEQYF.

V usage is TRBV2 and J usage is TRBJ2-7, with a possible D match to TRBD1 (6 bases). CDR1 SNHLY and CDR2 FYNNEI come from the germline V gene. CDR3 size: 12 residues. V was clipped by 8 bases and J by 0 bases, with 8 bases between them. CDR3 DNA sequence: TGTGCCAGCGGGACACCCTCCTACGAGCAGTACTTC. Translated: CASGTPSYEQYF.

V and J are TRBV5-4 and TRBJ2-6; 8 bases fit TRBD2. Germline V gene sequence: CDR1 SGHNT, CDR2 YYREEE (reference sequence). The CDR3 length is 17 residues. With V trimmed by 4 bases and J by 0 bases, 6 bases remained unmatched. CDR3: CASSPTSASSGANVLTF. DNA of the CDR3: TGTGCCAGCAGCCCGACTAGCGCTAGCTCTGGGGCCAACGTCCTGACTTTC. Full variable domain (remainder filled in from reference TRBV5-4 and TRBJ2-6): ETGVTQSPTHLIKTRGQQVTLRCSSQSGHNTVSWYQQALGQGPQFIFQYYREEENGRGNFPPRFSGLQFPNYSSELNVNALELDDSALYLCASSPTSASSGANVLTFGAGSRLTVL.

The chain combines TRBV9 with TRBJ2-3; TRBD2 aligns across 11 bases. J lost 4 bases, V lost 4 bases, and 5 bases had no gene match. The germline V gene has CDR1 SGDLS and CDR2 YYNGEE. The CDR3 has 15 residues. This chain's CDR3 is CASSRSGRAPDTQYF. The CDR3 DNA sequence: TGTGCCAGCAGCCGTAGCGGGAGGGCCCCAGATACGCAGTATTTT.

The chain joins TRBV6-5 to TRBJ2-1, with D tentatively TRBD2 (6 bases). Germline V CDR1 and CDR2: MNHEY, SVGAGI. The CDR3 runs to 15 residues. V was clipped by 6 bases and J by 8 bases, with 20 bases between them. The CDR3 spells CASSLGGKFRDEQFF. The DNA of the CDR3 is TGTGCCAGCAGCCTGGGGGGTAAGTTCAGGGATGAGCAGTTCTTC.